This T cell receptor (beta chain) was identified in a study of brain metastases from non-small cell lung cancer. With respect to this clone: What it recognizes is unknown.

The repertoire was sequenced with immunoSEQ multiplex PCR; TCRdb's copy has only in-frame clones and lacks some. The table has approximately 2,700 clones, 83% seen once; the top ten hold about 4%. Germline V gene sequence: CDR1 MNHEY, CDR2 SVGAGI. This CDR3 is built from 11 residues. Trimming cost V 8 bases and J 6 bases, with 8 bases left between them. Study-level findings and limits: Expanded T-cell clones appeared in approximately 60% of brain metastases over primaries.

This receptor was taken from a donor at least 40 years old with non-small cell lung cancer. The rearrangement joins TRBV6-5 to TRBJ1-5; possible D gene TRBD1, 5 bases. What was sequenced was primary lung tumor tissue. CDR3 protein: CASQGTQPQHF. CDR3 DNA: TGTGCCAGCCAGGGAACTCAGCCCCAGCATTTT.